The 29 T cell receptor beta chains presented below share a single source sample, sequenced in a study of patients and donors after allogeneic stem cell transplantation. TCRdb re-called the RT-PCR reads through MiXCR, storing one row per CDR3 protein. This sample has roughly 150,000 distinct CDR3 sequences, with about 24% found just once. Sequencing was performed on blood, either unsorted or a sorted T cell fraction (not recorded which). These receptors all stem from a human donor who was either an allogeneic HSCT recipient or a stem cell or donor lymphocyte infusion donor (not recorded which). It is not recorded whose cells these are; they may come from a transplant donor.

The chain joins TRBV18 to TRBJ2-7; a possible D gene is TRBD1 (6 bases). Trimming took off 2 bases at V and 3 bases at J, with 17 bases between the two ends. The germline V gene has CDR1 KGHSH and CDR2 LQKENI. CDR3 length: 16 residues. The CDR3 region has the DNA TGTGCCAGCTCACCATCAGGCAGGGGAGAGTTCTACGAGCAGTACTTC. Translation gives CASSPSGRGEFYEQYF.

The genes are TRBV27 and TRBJ1-5; 7 bases line up with TRBD1. V gave up 2 bases and J gave up 1 base; unmatched junction bases: 5. The CDR3 sequence is 16 residues long. Germline CDR1 reads MNHEY; CDR2 reads SMNVEV (reference sequence). CDR3 protein: CASSLIGGVSNQPQHF. CDR3 in DNA: TGTGCCAGCAGTTTAATAGGGGGCGTGAGCAATCAGCCCCAGCATTTT.

This clonotype was recorded a few times. This chain connects TRBV28 to TRBJ1-4, with no clear D. The germline CDR1 and CDR2 sequences are MDHEN and SYDVKM. The CDR3 contains 16 residues. V lost 6 bases to trimming and J lost 7 bases, with 21 bases between them. CDR3 loop: CASSQSLQVEGEKLFF. The CDR3 DNA follows: TGTGCCAGCAGCCAATCTTTACAAGTCGAGGGTGAAAAACTGTTTTTT.

There are a few counts of this clonotype. This rearrangement joins TRBV27 to TRBJ2-2; 7 bases fit TRBD2. Germline CDR1 is MNHEY and CDR2 is SMNVEV (reference sequence). J gave up 3 bases and V 3 bases, and 10 bases lay outside the gene matches. The CDR3 is 17 amino acids. This CDR3 reads CASSFPDRGGYTGELFF. The CDR3 nucleotides read TGTGCCAGCAGTTTCCCCGACCGCGGGGGATACACCGGGGAGCTGTTTTTT.

This clonotype was picked up a small number of times. This sequence joins TRBV5-1 and TRBJ1-2; D is unclear. This CDR3 spans 11 amino acids. Germline loops: CDR1 SGHRS, CDR2 YFSETQ. Trimming took off 6 bases at V and 8 bases at J, with 11 bases between the two ends. CDR3 region: CASNGDRGYTF. The CDR3 bases are TGCGCCAGCAATGGGGATCGGGGCTACACCTTC.

In its sample, this clonotype was seen many times. The chain has TRBV20-1 and TRBJ1-6; TRBD1 aligns across 7 bases. The length of the CDR3 is 14 residues. Germline V gene data show CDR1 as DFQATT and CDR2 as SNEGSKA (reference sequence). V gave up 5 bases and J gave up 7 bases; unmatched junction bases: 8. The CDR3 coding sequence is TGCAGTGCTCTGAACACAGGGGTAAATTCACCCCTCCACTTT. This codes for CSALNTGVNSPLHF.

This clonotype appeared many times. The V call is TRBV29-1, the J call TRBJ1-2; D gene unclear. The CDR3 spans 14 residues. CDR1 and CDR2 (germline): SQVTM, ANQGSEA. V was trimmed by 4 bases and J by 0 bases, leaving 12 bases between them. The CDR3 DNA reads TGCAGCGTTGTGGGAACAGCCACTAACTATGGCTACACCTTC. Its translation is CSVVGTATNYGYTF. Using reference TRBV29-1 and TRBJ1-2 for the parts outside the CDR3, the full variable domain is SAVISQKPSRDICQRGTSLTIQCQVDSQVTMMFWYRQQPGQSLTLIATANQGSEATYESGFVIDKFPISRPNLTFSTLTVSNMSPEDSSIYLCSVVGTATNYGYTFGSGTRLTVV.

In this sample, this clonotype turned up a few times. The rearrangement links TRBV5-1 to TRBJ1-3; weak D call: TRBD1 (5 bases). Per the germline V gene, CDR1 is SGHRS and CDR2 is YFSETQ. The V gene lost 1 base and the J gene lost 2 bases, with 10 bases spanning the gap. The CDR3 covers 15 residues. The CDR3 sequence is CASSLFLGAGNTIYF. DNA of the CDR3: TGCGCCAGCAGCTTGTTCCTGGGGGCTGGAAACACCATATATTTT.

V usage is TRBV7-8 and J usage is TRBJ1-4; D unresolved. CDR1 SGHVS and CDR2 FQNEAQ come from the germline V gene. The V end was cut by 1 base, the J end by 0 bases, with 12 bases between. The CDR3 spans 17 residues. The CDR3 is CASSLVAGLATNEKLFF. Here the CDR3 DNA reads TGTGCCAGCAGCTTAGTTGCCGGGTTAGCAACTAATGAAAAACTGTTTTTT. The variable domain in full, completed from reference TRBV7-8 and TRBJ1-4, reads GAGVSQSPRYKVAKRGQDVALRCDPISGHVSLFWYQQALGQGPEFLTYFQNEAQLDKSGLPSDRFFAERPEGSVSTLKIQRTQQEDSAVYLCASSLVAGLATNEKLFFGSGTQLSVL.

This chain links TRBV6-5 with TRBJ1-1, with 7 bases identical to TRBD1. The V gene's germline CDR1 is MNHEY and CDR2 SVGAGI. This CDR3 region has 15 residues. V lost 3 bases to trimming and J lost 4 bases; unmatched junction nucleotides: 8. CDR3 nucleotides: TGTGCCAGCAGTTATACAGGGGAGAGGAGCACTGAAGCTTTCTTT. It translates to CASSYTGERSTEAFF.

DNA of the CDR3: TGCGCCAGCAGCCAGGCTAGCGGGAGGAAATACGATGAGCAGTTCTTC. It translates to CASSQASGRKYDEQFF. The chain carries TRBV4-1 and TRBJ2-1, with 11 bases identical to TRBD2. Germline trimming cut 3 bases from V and 8 bases from J; bases unmatched to any gene: 9. This CDR3 has 16 amino acids. The V gene's germline CDR1 is MGHRA and CDR2 YSYEKL.

The chain uses TRBV3-1 and TRBJ2-7; TRBD1 agrees at 7 bases. The length of the CDR3 is 15 residues. The V gene end was trimmed by 4 bases and the J gene end by 0 bases; junction bases not matched to a gene: 6. The germline gives CDR1 LGHDT, CDR2 YNNKEL (reference sequence). CDR3 sequence reads: CASSRTGESSYEQYF. CDR3 nucleotide sequence: TGTGCCAGCAGCCGGACAGGTGAGAGCTCCTACGAGCAGTACTTC.

This chain uses TRBV12-3 or TRBV12-4 with TRBJ2-2; TRBD2 agrees at 8 bases. V lost 7 bases and J lost 2; bases outside the gene matches: 12. The CDR3 loop spans 17 amino acids. The CDR3 region is CASTPIGGGLNTGELFF. DNA for the CDR3: TGTGCCAGCACCCCTATCGGGGGGGGCCTTAACACCGGGGAGCTGTTTTTT.

This clonotype was recorded a few times. The chain recombines TRBV20-1 with TRBJ1-1; no clear D. The ends were cut back, 3 bases at V and 0 bases at J, with 5 bases in the middle. CDR3 size: 12 residues. Germline CDR1 reads DFQATT; CDR2 reads SNEGSKA (reference sequence). The CDR3 coding sequence is TGCAGTGCTAGTGAGTTGAACACTGAAGCTTTCTTT. This codes for CSASELNTEAFF.

This clonotype showed up just a few times. The CDR3 is CASSPTYTRRTFGETQYF. The CDR3 region has the DNA TGTGCCAGCAGTCCGACTTATACTAGGAGAACCTTCGGAGAGACCCAGTACTTC. The V and J genes are TRBV28 and TRBJ2-5; D might be TRBD2 (5 bases). The germline gives CDR1 MDHEN, CDR2 SYDVKM. CDR3 size: 18 residues. The V end was cut by 5 bases, the J end by 4 bases, with 26 bases between. The full variable domain, rest sourced from reference TRBV28 and TRBJ2-5, is DVKVTQSSRYLVKRTGEKVFLECVQDMDHENMFWYRQDPGLGLRLIYFSYDVKMKEKGDIPEGYSVSREKKERFSLILESASTNQTSMYLCASSPTYTRRTFGETQYFGPGTRLLVL.

The sample holds a few counts of this clonotype. The chain uses TRBV20-1 and TRBJ2-2, with 9 bases fitting TRBD1. V was clipped by 0 bases and J by 4 bases; unmatched bases: 6. CDR3 size: 16 residues. CDR1 is DFQATT and CDR2 is SNEGSKA in the germline V gene (reference sequence). CDR3 in DNA: TGCAGTGCTAGAGATCCAAGGACAGGGGTCACCGGGGAGCTGTTTTTT. It is translated as CSARDPRTGVTGELFF.

This clonotype was detected a few times. This chain links TRBV4-2 with TRBJ2-2; D is perhaps TRBD2 (5 bases). CDR1 LGHNA and CDR2 YNFKEQ come from the germline V gene. Trimming removed 0 bases from V and 4 bases from J, with 15 bases in between. The CDR3 has 17 amino acids. CDR3 in DNA: TGTGCCAGCAGCCAAGATTACCGACCTGAGGGCACCGGGGAGCTGTTTTTT. Protein product: CASSQDYRPEGTGELFF.

The chain employs TRBV20-1 and TRBJ2-7; 11 nucleotides agree with TRBD2. V shed 2 bases, J shed 2 bases, and the junction held 5 bases outside the gene matches. There are 15 residues in the CDR3. The germline CDR1 and CDR2 sequences are DFQATT and SNEGSKA (reference sequence). CDR3 amino acids: CSARSLAGGAYEQYF. In DNA form, the CDR3 reads TGCAGTGCTAGAAGTCTAGCGGGAGGAGCCTACGAGCAGTACTTC.

The chain has TRBV29-1 and TRBJ1-3; maybe TRBD1 (5 bases). This CDR3 comprises 14 residues. CDR1 is SQVTM and CDR2 is ANQGSEA in the germline V gene. V was trimmed by 3 bases and J by 4 bases, leaving 13 bases between them. The CDR3 nucleotides read TGCAGCGTTGAGTCGCAGGGCGGAGGAAACACCATATATTTT. Residues: CSVESQGGGNTIYF.

The chain is built from TRBV5-6 and TRBJ2-5; D remains ambiguous. V was shortened by 6 bases and J by 4 bases, with 13 bases between the two germline ends. Germline CDR1 SGHDT, CDR2 YYEEEE. This CDR3 contains 13 residues. CDR3 region: CASMVEVGETQYF. The DNA for the CDR3 is TGTGCCAGCATGGTAGAAGTTGGAGAGACCCAGTACTTC.

This clonotype was seen a few times. The chain carries TRBV12-3 or TRBV12-4 and TRBJ2-7; a weak D match, TRBD2 (6 bases). Trimming stripped 8 bases from V and 3 bases from J, with 14 bases between. CDR3 length: 13 amino acids. CDR3 region: CASRAGKHYEQYF. In DNA, the CDR3 is TGTGCCAGCCGGGCGGGAAAGCACTACGAGCAGTACTTC.

This clonotype was seen a few times. The gene calls are TRBV7-6 and TRBJ2-5; a weak D match, TRBD1 (6 bases). CDR1 and CDR2 from the germline V gene are SGHVS and FNYEAQ. V was trimmed by 1 base and J by 7 bases, leaving 10 bases between them. This CDR3 spans 13 amino acids. CDR3 amino acids: CASSLVSRGTQYF. The CDR3 DNA reads TGTGCCAGCAGCTTAGTTAGCAGGGGGACCCAGTACTTC.

This chain links TRBV20-1 with TRBJ2-1; TRBD1 is a possible D gene (6 bases). Trimming removed 1 base from V and 0 bases from J, with 13 bases in between. The germline V gene has CDR1 DFQATT and CDR2 SNEGSKA (reference sequence). CDR3 length: 16 residues. The CDR3 DNA reads as TGCAGTGCTAGAGGGGGGCAAGCGGACTCCTACAATGAGCAGTTCTTC. Its translation is CSARGGQADSYNEQFF.

The chain uses TRBV12-3 or TRBV12-4 and TRBJ1-5; D is unclear. V was pared by 6 bases and J by 9 bases, with 15 bases between. There are 13 residues in the CDR3. The CDR3 nucleotides are TGTGCCAGCAGCCCAGGCGAGGGTCGGCCCCAGCATTTT. It translates to CASSPGEGRPQHF.

V and J are TRBV6-5 and TRBJ1-2; D is possibly TRBD1 (5 bases). Germline CDR1 and CDR2: MNHEY and SVGAGI. The V end lost 5 bases, the J end lost 3 bases, and 16 bases lay between the germline ends. This CDR3 contains 15 residues. CDR3 DNA: TGTGCCAGCAGTCCCAACCAGGGAACCTACTATGGCTACACCTTC. As protein: CASSPNQGTYYGYTF.

This clonotype was picked up a small number of times. The chain uses TRBV4-1 and TRBJ1-1, with 7 bases matching TRBD1. CDR3 size: 14 residues. V dropped 3 bases and J dropped 5; count of bases not matched to a gene: 6. From germline, CDR1 is MGHRA and CDR2 YSYEKL. The chain's CDR3 is CASSQYRGYTEAFF. The CDR3 bases are TGCGCCAGCAGCCAGTACAGGGGTTATACTGAAGCTTTCTTT.

J is TRBJ2-5 and V is TRBV6-5, with D maybe TRBD1 (6 bases). This CDR3 is built from 15 residues. Trimming took 2 bases from V and 5 from J, leaving 15 bases between them. Germline CDR1 and CDR2: MNHEY and SVGAGI. CDR3: CASSYAPGVDETQYF. CDR3 bases: TGTGCCAGCAGTTACGCGCCAGGGGTTGACGAGACCCAGTACTTC.

CDR3 DNA: TGTGCCAGTCAGGGGTATACTGAAGCTTTCTTT. Translated, it gives CASQGYTEAFF. The genes are TRBV10-3 and TRBJ1-1; a possible D gene is TRBD1 (6 bases). Germline V gene lookup returns CDR1 ENHRY and CDR2 SYGVKD. The CDR3 consists of 11 residues. V was cut by 10 bases and J by 5 bases, with 11 bases left in between.

This chain joins TRBV20-1 and TRBJ2-3, with a possible D match to TRBD2 (5 bases). V was trimmed by 0 bases and J by 3 bases, leaving 19 bases between them. CDR3 length: 17 residues. Germline lookup yields CDR1 DFQATT and CDR2 SNEGSKA (reference sequence). Here the CDR3 reads CSARDGSTRARTDTQYF. The CDR3 nucleotides read TGCAGTGCTAGAGATGGGTCTACGCGGGCGAGGACAGATACGCAGTATTTT.